The clone carrying this T cell receptor (beta chain) was seen repeatedly, ten times or more. Its antigen is still unknown. RNA transcripts were the template for amplifying TCR beta CDR3 regions. The HTBI primer set was used in a first-round RT-PCR of the TCR CDR3. TCRdb redid the calling of the multiplex PCR reads with MiXCR, one entry per CDR3 protein. There are approximately 400,000 distinct CDR3 sequences in the sample; 15% to 17% occur only once, and 7.5% to 8% lies in the top ten. Patients aged 18 to 65 with hyperthyroidism were newly diagnosed, with duration under 2 months. Source material for PBMCs was 10 ml fresh peripheral blood. The source of the sample is a study of T cells in Graves' hyperthyroidism and ophthalmopathy. Regarding the study as a whole: Most thyroid clonotypes expanded above 0.001 appeared in blood too.

Per the germline V gene, CDR1 is GTSNPN and CDR2 is SVGIG (reference sequence). This CDR3 has 14 amino acids. The V segment lost 6 bases and the J segment 4 bases; nucleotides outside the gene matches: 10. Sequenced material: blood. The chain joins TRBV30 to TRBJ1-1; 8 bases align to TRBD1. The source is a woman under 30 with Graves' hyperthyroidism. The CDR3 DNA sequence: TGTGCCTGCCACCGGGACAGGCCGTCCACTGAAGCTTTCTTT. This sequence encodes CACHRDRPSTEAFF.